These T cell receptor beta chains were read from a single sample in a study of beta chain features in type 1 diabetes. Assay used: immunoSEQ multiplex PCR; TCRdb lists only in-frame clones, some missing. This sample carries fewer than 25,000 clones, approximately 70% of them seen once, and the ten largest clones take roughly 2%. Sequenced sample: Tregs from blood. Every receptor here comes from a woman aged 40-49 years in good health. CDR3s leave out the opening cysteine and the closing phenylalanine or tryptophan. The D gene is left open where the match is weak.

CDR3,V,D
ATSSGSYNEQF,TRBV15,NA
ASSLLGQLETQY,TRBV5-1,TRBD1
ASSLTGRTEAF,TRBV6-6,TRBD1
ASRGIAGTAQETQY,TRBV2,TRBD1
ASSVGTGGNYGYT,TRBV5-5,TRBD1
ASSLPGNEQF,TRBV6-6,NA
ASSLLAGGYNEQF,TRBV5-1,TRBD2
ASSLGGGGAAQDTQY,TRBV7-6,TRBD2
ASTSARAGGELF,TRBV9,NA
SVRPRSGGSETQY,TRBV29-1,TRBD2
ASSSGGDRTNEQF,TRBV19,TRBD2
ASTTTTDTQY,TRBV6-5,NA
ATTLDLNTEAF,TRBV15,NA
ASRPGTGRANYGYT,TRBV7-9,TRBD1
ASSSPGWYSSLGSYEQY,TRBV7-9,NA
ASSIATTRSVMDTQY,TRBV19,NA
ASSWGLQQETQY,TRBV7-9,NA
ASSLDPRASEKLF,TRBV7-2,NA
ASSPGTGREVGNQPQH,TRBV7-9,TRBD1
ASSPTGSSNQPQH,TRBV7-2,NA
ASSQDWTAAGDTQY,TRBV4-1,NA
ASSPITGPQH,TRBV18,NA
ASKRQLTGNTIY,TRBV2,NA
ASSSLRRGTGADNEQF,TRBV18,TRBD1
ASSLAQGNTEAF,TRBV7-9,NA
ASSLGQGAYNEQF,TRBV5-1,TRBD1
ASSLRSGGDNEQF,TRBV7-9,TRBD2